This entry lists 18 T cell receptor beta chains sequenced from one sample in a study of CD8 T cells in Susac syndrome. It was with random hexamers that roughly 0.45 to 1 ug RNA was reverse transcribed. TCRdb reprocessed the immunoSEQ multiplex PCR reads via MiXCR and lists one record per CDR3 protein. The repertoire holds 120,000 or so distinct CDR3 sequences, with about 93% as singletons. Sample: CD8+ T cells from PBMCs. These receptor sequences come from a human donor with Susac syndrome.

This clonotype was observed once. The rearrangement links TRBV29-1 to TRBJ2-1; D uncertain. CDR1 is SQVTM, CDR2 ANQGSEA, per germline. CDR3 size: 11 residues. Trimming took 3 bases from V and 5 from J, leaving 5 bases between them. CDR3 sequence reads: CSVDIHNEQFF. CDR3 bases: TGCAGCGTTGACATACACAATGAGCAGTTCTTC.

The chain is built from TRBV18 and TRBJ1-6; 8 bases line up with TRBD1. There are 17 residues in the CDR3. Germline V gene lookup returns CDR1 KGHSH and CDR2 LQKENI. V gave up 6 bases and J gave up 9 bases; unmatched junction bases: 16. The CDR3 reads CASSPNPDRAWRSPLHF. CDR3 nucleotides: TGTGCCAGCTCCCCGAACCCGGACAGGGCCTGGCGTTCACCCCTCCACTTT. The full variable domain, completed using reference TRBV18 and TRBJ1-6, is NAGVMQNPRHLVRRRGQEARLRCSPMKGHSHVYWYRQLPEEGLKFMVYLQKENIIDESGMPKERFSAEFPKEGPSILRIQQVVRGDSAAYFCASSPNPDRAWRSPLHFGNGTRLTVT.

The V call is TRBV11-3, the J call TRBJ2-3; D gene uncertain. CDR1 and CDR2 from the germline V gene are SGHNT and YENEEA. This CDR3 contains 16 residues. V gave up 0 bases and J gave up 5 bases, with 15 bases separating them. The CDR3 is CASSLETHPAKDTQYF. The CDR3 region has the DNA TGTGCCAGCAGCTTAGAGACCCACCCAGCAAAAGATACGCAGTATTTT.

V usage is TRBV13 and J usage is TRBJ2-1; 14 bases match TRBD2. Trimming removed 1 base from V and 11 bases from J; junction bases left unmatched: 4. This CDR3 region has 15 residues. CDR1 and CDR2 (germline): PRHDT, FYEKMQ (reference sequence). The CDR3 is CASSLAGTSGGQQFF. As DNA, the CDR3 is TGTGCCAGCAGCTTAGCCGGGACTAGCGGGGGCCAGCAGTTCTTC.

CDR3 protein: CASSQDPEAYEQYF. CDR3 DNA: TGCGCCAGCAGCCAAGATCCAGAGGCCTACGAGCAGTACTTC. This chain connects TRBV4-3 to TRBJ2-7; D is uncertain. CDR1 and CDR2 from the germline V gene are LGHNA and YSLEER. This CDR3 contains 14 residues. V was clipped by 0 bases and J by 2 bases, with 8 bases between them.

The CDR3 region is CATSRVSRDREGTSTDTQYF. CDR3 sequence (DNA): TGTGCCACCAGCAGAGTTTCTCGGGACAGGGAGGGGACTAGCACAGATACGCAGTATTTT. This chain connects TRBV15 to TRBJ2-3, with TRBD1 identical over 9 bases. This CDR3 contains 20 residues. The germline V gene has CDR1 LNHNV and CDR2 YYDKDF (reference sequence). Germline trimming cut 1 base from V and 0 bases from J; bases unmatched to any gene: 14.

This clonotype was recorded a few times. The gene calls are TRBV29-1 and TRBJ2-2; D remains ambiguous. The CDR3 length is 12 residues. Per germline, CDR1 SQVTM and CDR2 ANQGSEA. V was shortened by 4 bases and J by 5 bases, with 8 bases between the two germline ends. CDR3 region: CSVVRGTGELFF. The DNA for the CDR3 is TGCAGCGTTGTCCGAGGAACCGGGGAGCTGTTTTTT.

This clonotype appeared a single time. The rearrangement links TRBV20-1 to TRBJ2-7; D gene unclear. Trimming removed 0 bases at V and 1 base at J, with 10 bases between. The CDR3 is 14 amino acids. CDR1 and CDR2 (germline): DFQATT, SNEGSKA (reference sequence). The CDR3 nucleotides read TGCAGTGCTAGAGATCTCGATCAATCCTACGAGCAGTACTTC. It encodes CSARDLDQSYEQYF.

This rearrangement joins TRBV27 to TRBJ2-7, with a weak D call TRBD2 (6 bases). CDR1 and CDR2 (germline): MNHEY, SMNVEV (reference sequence). V lost 4 bases to trimming and J lost 2 bases, with 9 bases between them. This CDR3 contains 13 residues. CDR3 bases: TGTGCCAGCAGTTGGAGGGGTGCCTACGAGCAGTACTTC. Translated, it gives CASSWRGAYEQYF.

J is TRBJ2-1 and V is TRBV4-1; 7 bases match TRBD2. The CDR3 is made up of 18 amino acids. Germline CDR1 MGHRA, CDR2 YSYEKL. V shed 4 bases and J 4 bases; nucleotides not matched to a gene: 16. This CDR3 reads CASSPRARGGKVYNEQFF. For the CDR3, the DNA is TGCGCCAGCAGCCCCCGAGCGAGGGGAGGGAAAGTGTACAATGAGCAGTTCTTC.

The gene calls are TRBV3-1 and TRBJ2-7; D unresolved. Germline V lookup: CDR1 LGHDT, CDR2 YNNKEL (reference sequence). V dropped 1 base and J dropped 3 bases, with 7 bases sitting between them. This CDR3 has 13 amino acids. CDR3 DNA sequence: TGTGCCAGCAGCCAAGGACTGCTCTACGAGCAGTACTTC. Protein: CASSQGLLYEQYF.

This clonotype was picked up one time. The junction differs from germline at one of its ends, possibly a read error. The chain uses TRBV13 and TRBJ1-2, with 7 nucleotides matching TRBD1. This CDR3 is 12 amino acids long. Germline assignment: CDR1 PRHDT and CDR2 FYEKMQ (reference sequence). CDR3: CASSFGQEGYTF. CDR3 DNA: TGTGCCAGCAGCTTCGGACAGGAGGGCTACACTTTC.

The chain has TRBV7-9 and TRBJ1-2; D is uncertain. The CDR3 totals 11 residues. Trimming left V 7 bases short and J 3 bases short, with 6 bases between. Germline assignment: CDR1 SEHNR and CDR2 FQNEAQ (reference sequence). The CDR3 DNA is TGTGCCAGCACTGGGCACTATGGCTACACCTTC. Translated: CASTGHYGYTF. The full variable domain, rest sourced from reference TRBV7-9 and TRBJ1-2, is DTGVSQNPRHKITKRGQNVTFRCDPISEHNRLYWYRQTLGQGPEFLTYFQNEAQLEKSRLLSDRFSAERPKGSFSTLEIQRTEQGDSAMYLCASTGHYGYTFGSGTRLTVV.

The chain couples TRBV15 to TRBJ2-5; TRBD1 agrees at 9 bases. Germline CDR1 is LNHNV and CDR2 is YYDKDF (reference sequence). V shed 5 bases and J 4 bases; nucleotides not matched to a gene: 5. The CDR3 is 14 amino acids. The CDR3 DNA reads as TGTGCCACCAGCGGGGGACAGGGCCCAGAGACCCAGTACTTC. It translates to CATSGGQGPETQYF.

This clonotype was recorded only once. J is TRBJ2-3 and V is TRBV7-2; D remains ambiguous. Germline CDR1 is SGHTA and CDR2 is FQGNSA. This CDR3 region has 13 residues. V was trimmed by 5 bases and J by 4 bases, leaving 10 bases between them. For the CDR3, the DNA is TGTGCCAGCAGCCCCCTTAAGCCAGATACGCAGTATTTT. Translation: CASSPLKPDTQYF.

Here the CDR3 reads CSVVSSDYNEQFF. For the CDR3, the DNA is TGCAGCGTTGTCTCCTCTGACTACAATGAGCAGTTCTTC. This sequence joins TRBV29-1 and TRBJ2-1; no definite D call. V was trimmed by 4 bases and J by 3 bases, leaving 10 bases between them. Germline CDR1 is SQVTM and CDR2 is ANQGSEA. This CDR3 comprises 13 residues.

This chain uses TRBV7-9 with TRBJ1-4; D may be TRBD1 (6 bases). V dropped 8 bases and J dropped 0 bases, with 10 bases sitting between them. Germline V gene sequence: CDR1 SEHNR, CDR2 FQNEAQ (reference sequence). The CDR3 runs to 14 residues. DNA of the CDR3: TGTGCCAGCCGTGCAGGGGCAACTAATGAAAAACTGTTTTTT. Translation: CASRAGATNEKLFF.

The CDR3 sequence is CASSDRREETQYF. The CDR3 DNA reads TGTGCCAGCAGTGATCGCAGGGAAGAGACCCAGTACTTC. V usage is TRBV6-1 and J usage is TRBJ2-5; D might be TRBD1 (5 bases). This CDR3 is built from 13 residues. Trimming removed 3 bases at V and 3 bases at J, with 8 bases between. Germline V gives CDR1 MNHNS, CDR2 SASEGT.